These T cell receptor beta chains were read from a single sample in a study of post-analysis software for immune sequencing data. One entry per CDR3 protein, called by TCRdb with MiXCR from the PCR reads. The sample has approximately 660,000 distinct CDR3 sequences, 55% to 60% seen once. Sequences were obtained from blood. The receptors were sampled from a girl aged 2-10 years with multiple sclerosis. CDR3s include the opening cysteine and the closing phenylalanine or tryptophan. Each record gives: CDR3 protein, CDR3 DNA, CDR3 length, clone size, V gene, D gene, J gene. D genes are given only for firm matches. Rows may omit the clone size; those that give it use once, few, many or a size class.

CASRNTGDEAFF TGTGCCAGCAGGAACACCGGAGATGAAGCTTTCTTT 12 . TRBV7-9 . TRBJ1-1
CSAAHGSGRGDEQYF TGCAGTGCTGCCCACGGGAGCGGGAGAGGGGACGAGCAGTACTTC 15 few TRBV20-1 TRBD2 TRBJ2-7
CASSQDLNLNIQYF TGCGCCAGCAGCCAAGATCTTAACCTAAACATTCAGTACTTC 14 few TRBV4-1 . TRBJ2-4
CSARDGADYEQYF TGCAGTGCTAGAGATGGGGCGGACTACGAGCAGTACTTC 13 . TRBV20-1 . TRBJ2-7
CASSLVLLAGKETQYF TGTGCCAGCAGCTTAGTCTTACTAGCGGGAAAAGAGACCCAGTACTTC 16 . TRBV7-2 TRBD2 TRBJ2-5
CSATTLKTDSNQPQHF TGCAGTGCTACTACGCTTAAGACCGATAGCAATCAGCCCCAGCATTTT 16 few TRBV20-1 . TRBJ1-5
CSVEGRGPQETQYF TGCAGCGTTGAAGGCAGGGGCCCCCAAGAGACCCAGTACTTC 14 few TRBV29-1 . TRBJ2-5
CASSGTAGTQYF TGTGCCAGCAGTGGGACAGCTGGGACCCAGTACTTC 12 few TRBV2 . TRBJ2-5
CASSFGPTSGTEETQYF TGTGCCAGCAGCTTTGGCCCGACTAGCGGGACTGAAGAGACCCAGTACTTC 17 . TRBV7-2 TRBD2 TRBJ2-5
CASSPGTSGANYEQYF TGTGCCAGCAGCCCCGGGACTAGCGGGGCCAATTACGAGCAGTACTTC 16 few TRBV7-9 TRBD2 TRBJ2-7
CASSQTRSEAFF TGTGCCAGCAGCCAGACACGGAGCGAAGCTTTCTTT 12 . TRBV14 . TRBJ1-1
CASRLRDNYGYTF TGTGCCAGCAGACTCCGGGACAACTATGGCTACACCTTC 13 few TRBV6-5 . TRBJ1-2
CSARGERWGDTDTQYF TGCAGTGCTAGAGGCGAGAGATGGGGCGACACAGATACGCAGTATTTT 16 . TRBV20-1 . TRBJ2-3
CASSPGTYNEQYF TGCGCCAGCAGCCCGGGGACCTACAATGAGCAGTACTTC 13 . TRBV5-1 . TRBJ2-7
CSARDQGESGYTF TGCAGTGCTAGAGATCAGGGGGAGAGCGGCTACACCTTC 13 . TRBV20-1 TRBD1 TRBJ1-2
CASVIDGGSYNEQFF TGCGCCAGCGTAATAGACGGGGGCTCCTACAATGAGCAGTTCTTC 15 . TRBV5-1 . TRBJ2-1
CASSLLVGGEAETQYF TGTGCCAGCAGCTTACTAGTTGGAGGGGAGGCGGAGACCCAGTACTTC 16 . TRBV11-2 . TRBJ2-5
CASSFGATDTQYF TGTGCCAGCAGTTTTGGGGCGACAGATACGCAGTATTTT 13 . TRBV12-3/TRBV12-4 . TRBJ2-3
CASSLLQGRHEQYF TGTGCCAGCAGCTTATTACAGGGACGCCACGAGCAGTACTTC 14 . TRBV7-2 . TRBJ2-7
CATSRGDRGRGYTF TGTGCCACCAGCAGGGGGGACAGGGGGCGAGGCTACACCTTC 14 . TRBV15 TRBD1 TRBJ1-2
CSVRGRVGYTF TGCAGCGTGCGGGGGCGGGTAGGCTACACCTTC 11 . TRBV29-1 . TRBJ1-2
CSAYNSGGADTQYF TGCAGTGCTTACAATAGCGGGGGGGCAGATACGCAGTATTTT 14 few TRBV20-1 TRBD2 TRBJ2-3
CASSLYRNQPQHF TGTGCCAGCAGTTTATACAGAAATCAGCCCCAGCATTTT 13 . TRBV27 . TRBJ1-5
CASSYLPDTDSYEQYF TGTGCCAGCAGCTACCTCCCGGACACCGACTCCTACGAGCAGTACTTC 16 . TRBV5-5 . TRBJ2-7
CASSQEISKGYTF TGCGCCAGCAGCCAAGAGATTTCGAAGGGCTACACCTTC 13 . TRBV4-3 . TRBJ1-2
CASSSGLMETQYF TGTGCCAGCAGCTCAGGACTGATGGAGACCCAGTACTTC 13 . TRBV7-2 . TRBJ2-5
CATRESRGSYNEQFF TGTGCCACCAGAGAATCCAGGGGATCCTACAATGAGCAGTTCTTC 15 once TRBV24-1 . TRBJ2-1
CASSPPGTEANYGYTF TGTGCCAGCTCACCGCCCGGGACAGAAGCTAACTATGGCTACACCTTC 16 . TRBV18 TRBD1 TRBJ1-2
CAIKRERIDEQFF TGTGCCATCAAGCGGGAGAGGATAGATGAGCAGTTCTTC 13 once TRBV10-3 TRBD2 TRBJ2-1
CASMDGSYNEQFF TGTGCCAGCATGGACGGCTCCTACAATGAGCAGTTCTTC 13 . TRBV2 . TRBJ2-1
CASSGRSVSDRYYEQYF TGCGCCAGCAGCGGGAGGAGTGTTTCGGATCGATACTACGAGCAGTACTTC 17 few TRBV10-1 TRBD2 TRBJ2-7
CASSLTSGSPIYNEQFF TGTGCCAGCAGTTTGACTAGCGGGAGCCCTATTTACAATGAGCAGTTCTTC 17 . TRBV27 TRBD2 TRBJ2-1
CATSRGKDSTFSGYTF TGTGCCACCAGCAGAGGAAAGGACAGTACGTTTAGCGGCTACACCTTC 16 . TRBV15 . TRBJ1-2
CASSIPGRTDTQYF TGTGCCAGTAGTATTCCAGGGAGGACAGATACGCAGTATTTT 14 . TRBV19 . TRBJ2-3
CSARRIDTQYF TGCAGTGCTAGAAGGATAGATACGCAGTATTTT 11 few TRBV20-1 . TRBJ2-3
CSVVDRTYGYTF TGCAGCGTTGTGGACAGGACTTATGGCTACACCTTC 12 . TRBV29-1 TRBD1 TRBJ1-2
CAWSVVSYGYTF TGTGCCTGGAGTGTGGTCTCCTATGGCTACACCTTC 12 . TRBV30 . TRBJ1-2
CSAGGQTVTEQYF TGCAGTGCTGGGGGACAGACTGTCACCGAGCAGTACTTC 13 few TRBV20-1 TRBD1 TRBJ2-7
CASSVRDRENYGYTF TGTGCCAGCAGCGTCCGGGACAGGGAAAACTATGGCTACACCTTC 15 . TRBV9 TRBD1 TRBJ1-2
CASADPPTNEKLFF TGTGCCAGCGCCGATCCCCCAACTAATGAAAAACTGTTTTTT 14 . TRBV6-6 . TRBJ1-4